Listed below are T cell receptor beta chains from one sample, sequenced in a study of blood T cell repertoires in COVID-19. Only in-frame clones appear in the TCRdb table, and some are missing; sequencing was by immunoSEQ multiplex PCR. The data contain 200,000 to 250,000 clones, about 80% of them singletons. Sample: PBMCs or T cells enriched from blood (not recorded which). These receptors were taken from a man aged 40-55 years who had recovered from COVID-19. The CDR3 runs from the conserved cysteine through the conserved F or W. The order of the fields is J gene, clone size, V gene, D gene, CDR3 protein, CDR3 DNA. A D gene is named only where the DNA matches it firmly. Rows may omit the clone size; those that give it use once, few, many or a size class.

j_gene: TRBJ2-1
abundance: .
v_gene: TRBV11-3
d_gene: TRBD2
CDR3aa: CASSPGTTNEQFF
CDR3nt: TGTGCCAGCAGCCCAGGGACTACCAATGAGCAGTTCTTC

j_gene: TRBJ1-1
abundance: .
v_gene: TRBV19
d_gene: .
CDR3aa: CASSLPYRSEAFF
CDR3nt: TGTGCCAGTAGTCTGCCCTACCGTTCTGAAGCTTTCTTT

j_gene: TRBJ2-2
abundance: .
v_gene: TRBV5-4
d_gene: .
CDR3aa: CASSPGSNTGELFF
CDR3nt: TGTGCCAGCAGCCCGGGTTCGAACACCGGGGAGCTGTTTTTT

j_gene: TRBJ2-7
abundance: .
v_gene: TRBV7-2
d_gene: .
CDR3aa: CASSRSPGSSYEQYF
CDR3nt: TGTGCCAGCAGCCGCTCCCCCGGTAGCTCCTACGAGCAGTACTTC

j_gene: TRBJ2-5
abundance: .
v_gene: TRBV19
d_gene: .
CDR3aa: CASRGSGSETQYF
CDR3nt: TGTGCCAGTAGGGGCTCGGGGTCGGAGACCCAGTACTTC

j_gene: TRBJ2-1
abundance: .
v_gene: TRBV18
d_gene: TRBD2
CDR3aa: CASSPLGRGGGHSENEQFF
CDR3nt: TGTGCCAGCTCACCCCTCGGGCGGGGGGGAGGCCATTCGGAAAATGAGCAGTTCTTC

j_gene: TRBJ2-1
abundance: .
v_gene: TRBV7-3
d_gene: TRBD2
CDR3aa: CASDMAGGEQFF
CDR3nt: TGTGCCAGCGATATGGCGGGAGGTGAGCAGTTCTTC

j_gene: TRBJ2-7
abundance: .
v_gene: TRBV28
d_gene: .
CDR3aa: CASSFPLSPEIAYEQYF
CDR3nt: TGTGCCAGCAGTTTTCCCCTCTCCCCAGAAATCGCCTACGAGCAGTACTTC

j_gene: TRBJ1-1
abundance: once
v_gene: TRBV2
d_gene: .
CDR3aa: CASSHPGETNTEAFF
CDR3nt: TGTGCCAGCAGTCACCCGGGGGAGACGAACACTGAAGCTTTCTTT

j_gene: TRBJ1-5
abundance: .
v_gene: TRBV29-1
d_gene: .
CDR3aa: CSVQGQSNQPQHF
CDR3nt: TGCAGCGTCCAAGGACAGAGCAATCAGCCCCAGCATTTT

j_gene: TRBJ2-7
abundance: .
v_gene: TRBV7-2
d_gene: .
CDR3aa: CASSLDSTGPGYEQYF
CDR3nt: TGTGCCAGCAGCTTGGATAGTACAGGGCCGGGCTACGAGCAGTACTTC

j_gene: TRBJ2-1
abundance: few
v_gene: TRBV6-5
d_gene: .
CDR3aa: CASSSRRVASDNEQFF
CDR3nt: TGTGCCAGCAGTTCCCGACGGGTAGCTAGTGACAATGAGCAGTTCTTC

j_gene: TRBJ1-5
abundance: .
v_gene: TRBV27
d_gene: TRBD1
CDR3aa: CASSLSGQGPNQPQHF
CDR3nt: TGTGCCAGCAGTTTATCAGGACAGGGCCCCAATCAGCCCCAGCATTTT

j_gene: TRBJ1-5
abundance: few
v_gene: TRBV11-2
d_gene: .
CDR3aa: CASSAGRGPQHF
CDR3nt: TGTGCCAGCAGCGCAGGCAGGGGGCCCCAGCATTTT

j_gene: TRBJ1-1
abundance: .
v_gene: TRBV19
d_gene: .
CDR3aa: CASSVGVGTEAFF
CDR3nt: TGTGCCAGTAGTGTCGGGGTAGGAACTGAAGCTTTCTTT

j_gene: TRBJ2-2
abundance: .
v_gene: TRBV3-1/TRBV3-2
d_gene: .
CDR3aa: CASSQLNTGELFF
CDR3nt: TGTGCCAGCAGCCAGTTAAACACCGGGGAGCTGTTTTTT

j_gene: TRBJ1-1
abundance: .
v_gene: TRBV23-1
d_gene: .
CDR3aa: CASSQGRGGNTEAFF
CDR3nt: TGCGCCAGCAGTCAAGGACGGGGGGGGAACACTGAAGCTTTCTTT

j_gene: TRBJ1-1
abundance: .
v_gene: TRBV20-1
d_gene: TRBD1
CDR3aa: CSAFRGAEAFF
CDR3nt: TGCAGTGCTTTCAGGGGGGCTGAAGCTTTCTTT

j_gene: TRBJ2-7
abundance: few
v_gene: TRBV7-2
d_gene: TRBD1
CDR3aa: CASSLMVGTDYEQYF
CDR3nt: TGTGCCAGCAGCTTAATGGTGGGGACAGACTACGAGCAGTACTTC

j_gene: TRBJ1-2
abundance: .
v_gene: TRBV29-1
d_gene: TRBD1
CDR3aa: CSARITGGGYTF
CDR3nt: TGCAGCGCTCGGATCACAGGGGGTGGCTACACCTTC

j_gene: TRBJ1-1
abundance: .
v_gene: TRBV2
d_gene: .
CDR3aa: CASRLIGGTTEAFF
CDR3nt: TGTGCCAGCAGGCTAATCGGGGGGACCACTGAAGCTTTCTTT

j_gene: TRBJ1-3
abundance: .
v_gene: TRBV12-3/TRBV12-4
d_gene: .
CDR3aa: CAYKIGSGNTIYF
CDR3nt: TGTGCCTATAAAATCGGCTCTGGAAACACCATATATTTT

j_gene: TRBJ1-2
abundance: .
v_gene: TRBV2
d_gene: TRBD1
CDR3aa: CASRKFQGEEGYTF
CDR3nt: TGTGCCAGCAGAAAATTCCAGGGGGAGGAAGGCTACACCTTC

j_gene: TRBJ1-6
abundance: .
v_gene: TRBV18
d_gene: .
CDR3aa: CASSPLNSYNSPLHF
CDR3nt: TGTGCCAGCTCACCATTAAACTCCTATAATTCACCCCTCCACTTT

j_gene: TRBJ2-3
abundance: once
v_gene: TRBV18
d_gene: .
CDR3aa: CASSIDLTDTQYF
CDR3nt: TGTGCCAGCTCAATAGATTTGACAGATACGCAGTATTTT

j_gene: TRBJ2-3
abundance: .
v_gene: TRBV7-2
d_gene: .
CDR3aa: CASSPERQFTDTQYF
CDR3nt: TGTGCCAGCAGCCCGGAGCGGCAATTCACAGATACGCAGTATTTT

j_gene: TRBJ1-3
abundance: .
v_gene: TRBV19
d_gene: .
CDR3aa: CASSMTQGSLSGNTIYF
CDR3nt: TGTGCCAGTAGTATGACACAGGGATCTCTTTCTGGAAACACCATATATTTT

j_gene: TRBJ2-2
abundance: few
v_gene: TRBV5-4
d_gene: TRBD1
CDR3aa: CASSSGTGRTGELFF
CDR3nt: TGTGCCAGCAGCTCCGGGACAGGGCGAACCGGGGAGCTGTTTTTT

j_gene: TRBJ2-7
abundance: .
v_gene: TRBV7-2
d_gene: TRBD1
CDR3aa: CASSRTGTGAYEQYF
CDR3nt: TGTGCCAGCAGCCGGACCGGGACAGGGGCCTACGAGCAGTACTTC

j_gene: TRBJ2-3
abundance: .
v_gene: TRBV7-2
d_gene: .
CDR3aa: CASSLLTDTQYF
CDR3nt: TGTGCCAGCAGCCTTTTGACAGATACGCAGTATTTT

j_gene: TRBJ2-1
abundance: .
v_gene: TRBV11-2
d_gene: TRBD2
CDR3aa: CASSRWGGNNEQFF
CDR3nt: TGTGCCAGCAGCCGCTGGGGGGGAAACAATGAGCAGTTCTTC

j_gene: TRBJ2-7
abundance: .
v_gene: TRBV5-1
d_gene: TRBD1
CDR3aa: CASRLGTGNPGEQYF
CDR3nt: TGCGCCAGCAGACTCGGGACAGGGAACCCTGGCGAGCAGTACTTC

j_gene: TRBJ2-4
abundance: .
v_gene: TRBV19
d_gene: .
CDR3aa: CASSKAKGGKNIQYF
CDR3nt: TGTGCCAGTAGTAAAGCGAAAGGTGGCAAAAACATTCAGTACTTC

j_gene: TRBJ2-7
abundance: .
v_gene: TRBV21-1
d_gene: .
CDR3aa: CASSILREQYF
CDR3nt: TGTGCCAGCAGCATATTGCGCGAGCAGTACTTC

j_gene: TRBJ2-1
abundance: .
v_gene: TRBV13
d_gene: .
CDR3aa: CASSSGSDRVNEQFF
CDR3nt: TGTGCCAGCAGCTCCGGGAGTGACAGGGTTAATGAGCAGTTCTTC

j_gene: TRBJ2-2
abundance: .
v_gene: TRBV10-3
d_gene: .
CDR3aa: CAISDDRSGGELFF
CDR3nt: TGTGCCATCAGTGACGACAGGTCCGGCGGGGAGCTGTTTTTT

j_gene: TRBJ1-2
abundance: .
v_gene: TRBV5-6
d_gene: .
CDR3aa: CASSPGQFNYGYTF
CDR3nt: TGTGCCAGCAGCCCTGGACAGTTTAACTATGGCTACACCTTC

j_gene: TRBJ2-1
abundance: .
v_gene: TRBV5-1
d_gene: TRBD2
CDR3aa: CASSPWERGAESSYNEQFF
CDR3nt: TGCGCCAGCAGCCCGTGGGAGCGGGGGGCCGAAAGCTCCTACAATGAGCAGTTCTTC

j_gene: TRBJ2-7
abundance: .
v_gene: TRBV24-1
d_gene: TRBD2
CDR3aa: CATSDSRRGGVYEQYF
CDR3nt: TGTGCCACCAGTGATTCCCGGAGGGGAGGGGTATACGAGCAGTACTTC

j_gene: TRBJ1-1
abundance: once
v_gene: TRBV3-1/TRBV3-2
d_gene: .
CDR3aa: CASRRDSWGVNTEAFF
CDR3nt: TGTGCCAGCAGGCGTGACAGTTGGGGGGTGAACACTGAAGCTTTCTTT

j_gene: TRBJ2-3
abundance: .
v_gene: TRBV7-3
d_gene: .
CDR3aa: CASSSTGSTDTQYF
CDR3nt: TGTGCCAGCAGCTCGACAGGTAGCACAGATACGCAGTATTTT

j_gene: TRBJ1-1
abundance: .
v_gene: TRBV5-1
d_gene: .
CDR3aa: CASSFGSTSTEAFF
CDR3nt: TGCGCCAGCAGCTTCGGGTCGACGAGCACTGAAGCTTTCTTT

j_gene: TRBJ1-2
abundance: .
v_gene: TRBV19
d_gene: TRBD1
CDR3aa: CASSTQGDYGYTF
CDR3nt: TGTGCCAGTAGTACGCAGGGGGACTATGGCTACACCTTC

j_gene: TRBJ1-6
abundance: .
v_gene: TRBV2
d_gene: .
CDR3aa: CASSDRGSYNSPLHF
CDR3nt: TGTGCCAGCAGTGATAGGGGCTCCTATAATTCACCCCTCCACTTT

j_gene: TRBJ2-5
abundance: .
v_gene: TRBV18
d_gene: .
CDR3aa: CASSMDSIETQYF
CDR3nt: TGTGCCAGCTCCATGGACAGCATAGAGACCCAGTACTTC

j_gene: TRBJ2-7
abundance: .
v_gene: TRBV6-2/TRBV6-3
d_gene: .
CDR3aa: CASSYSELGAPSEQYF
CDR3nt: TGTGCCAGCAGTTACTCGGAGTTGGGAGCTCCCTCCGAGCAGTACTTC

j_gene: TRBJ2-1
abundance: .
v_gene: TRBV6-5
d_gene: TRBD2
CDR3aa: CASSSVAGGDEQFF
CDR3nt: TGTGCCAGCTCATCGGTGGCGGGAGGGGACGAGCAGTTCTTC

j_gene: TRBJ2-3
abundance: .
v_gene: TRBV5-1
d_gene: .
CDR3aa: CASSLWGGTDTQYF
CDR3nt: TGCGCCAGCAGCCTCTGGGGGGGCACAGATACGCAGTATTTT

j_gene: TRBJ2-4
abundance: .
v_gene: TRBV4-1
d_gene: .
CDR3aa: CASSHLRDIQYF
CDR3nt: TGCGCCAGCAGCCATCTAAGAGACATTCAGTACTTC

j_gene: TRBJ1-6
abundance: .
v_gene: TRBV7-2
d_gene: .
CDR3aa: CASSLLGQNNSPLHF
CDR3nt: TGTGCCAGCAGCTTACTAGGTCAGAATAATTCACCCCTCCACTTT